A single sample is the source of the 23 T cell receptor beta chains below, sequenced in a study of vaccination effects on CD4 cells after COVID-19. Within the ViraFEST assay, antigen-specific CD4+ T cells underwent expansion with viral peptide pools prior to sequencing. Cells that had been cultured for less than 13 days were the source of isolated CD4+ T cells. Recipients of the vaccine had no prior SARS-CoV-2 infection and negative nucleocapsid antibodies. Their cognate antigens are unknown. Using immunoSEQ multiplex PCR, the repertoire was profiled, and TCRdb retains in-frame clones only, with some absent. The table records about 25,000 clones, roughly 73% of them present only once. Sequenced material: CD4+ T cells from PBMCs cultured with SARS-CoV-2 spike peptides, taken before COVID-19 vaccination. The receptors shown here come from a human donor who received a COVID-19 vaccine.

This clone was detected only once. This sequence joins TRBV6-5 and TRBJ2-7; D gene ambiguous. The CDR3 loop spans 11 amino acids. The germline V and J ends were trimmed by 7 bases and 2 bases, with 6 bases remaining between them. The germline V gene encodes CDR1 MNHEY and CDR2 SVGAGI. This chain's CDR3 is CASNSAYEQYF. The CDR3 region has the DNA TGTGCCAGCAACAGTGCCTACGAGCAGTACTTC.

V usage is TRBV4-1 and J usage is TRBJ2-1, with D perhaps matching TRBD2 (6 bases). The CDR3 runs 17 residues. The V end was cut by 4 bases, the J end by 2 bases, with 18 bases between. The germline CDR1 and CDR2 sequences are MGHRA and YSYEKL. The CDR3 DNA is TGCGCCAGCAGCCGCCTGGCGGGACTTTCAACCTACAATGAGCAGTTCTTC. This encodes CASSRLAGLSTYNEQFF.

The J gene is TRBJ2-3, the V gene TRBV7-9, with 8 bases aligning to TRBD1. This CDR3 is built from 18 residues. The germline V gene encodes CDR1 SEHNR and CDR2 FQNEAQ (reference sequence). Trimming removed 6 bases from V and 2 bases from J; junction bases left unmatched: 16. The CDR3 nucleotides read TGTGCCAGCAGGACAAAAAGAAGACAGGGGCCAACCACAGATACGCAGTATTTT. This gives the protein CASRTKRRQGPTTDTQYF. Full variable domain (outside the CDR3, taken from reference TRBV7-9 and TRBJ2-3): DTGVSQNPRHKITKRGQNVTFRCDPISEHNRLYWYRQTLGQGPEFLTYFQNEAQLEKSRLLSDRFSAERPKGSFSTLEIQRTEQGDSAMYLCASRTKRRQGPTTDTQYFGPGTRLTVL.

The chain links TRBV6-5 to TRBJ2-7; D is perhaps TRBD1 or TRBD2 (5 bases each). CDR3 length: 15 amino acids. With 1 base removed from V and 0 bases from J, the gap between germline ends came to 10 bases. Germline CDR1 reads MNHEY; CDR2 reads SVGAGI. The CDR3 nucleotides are TGTGCCAGCAGTTACTGGGCAGGGAGCTCCTACGAGCAGTACTTC. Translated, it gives CASSYWAGSSYEQYF.

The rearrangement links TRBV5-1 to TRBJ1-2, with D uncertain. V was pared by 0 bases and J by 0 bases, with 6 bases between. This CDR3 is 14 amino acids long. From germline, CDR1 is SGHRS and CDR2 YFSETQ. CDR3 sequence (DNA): TGCGCCAGCAGCTTGGGTCCCGCTAACTATGGCTACACCTTC. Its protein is CASSLGPANYGYTF.

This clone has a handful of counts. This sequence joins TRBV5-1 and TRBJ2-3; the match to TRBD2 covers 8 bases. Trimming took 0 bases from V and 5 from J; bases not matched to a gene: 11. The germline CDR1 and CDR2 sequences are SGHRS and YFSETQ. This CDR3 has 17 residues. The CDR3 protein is CASSLEGRGGRIDTQYF. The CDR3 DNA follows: TGCGCCAGCAGCTTGGAGGGCCGGGGGGGGCGGATAGATACGCAGTATTTT.

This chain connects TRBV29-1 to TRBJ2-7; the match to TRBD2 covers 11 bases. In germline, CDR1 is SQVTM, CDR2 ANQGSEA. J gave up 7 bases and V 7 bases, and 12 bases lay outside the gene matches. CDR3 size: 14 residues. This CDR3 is CSAKGLAGGSEQYF. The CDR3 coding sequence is TGCAGCGCCAAAGGGCTAGCGGGAGGCTCTGAGCAGTACTTC.

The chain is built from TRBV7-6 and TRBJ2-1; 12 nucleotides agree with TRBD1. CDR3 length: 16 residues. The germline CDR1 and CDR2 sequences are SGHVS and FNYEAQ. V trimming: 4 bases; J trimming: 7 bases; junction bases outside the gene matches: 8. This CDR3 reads CASSSPGQGAGNEQFF. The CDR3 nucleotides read TGTGCCAGCAGCTCCCCGGGACAGGGGGCTGGGAATGAGCAGTTCTTC.

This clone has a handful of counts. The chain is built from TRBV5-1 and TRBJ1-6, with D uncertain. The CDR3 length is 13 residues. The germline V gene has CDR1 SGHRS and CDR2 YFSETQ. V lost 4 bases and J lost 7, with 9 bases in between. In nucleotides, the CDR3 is TGCGCCAGCAGCCTGAATGAGAATTCACCCCTCCACTTT. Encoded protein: CASSLNENSPLHF.

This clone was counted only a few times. The DNA of the CDR3 is TGTGCCAGCAGCTTAGCTGGGACTTTCGGGAACACTGAAGCTTTCTTT. Translating gives CASSLAGTFGNTEAFF. The chain links TRBV7-9 to TRBJ1-1; D is perhaps TRBD1 (5 bases). Germline V gives CDR1 SEHNR, CDR2 FQNEAQ (reference sequence). The V end lost 0 bases, the J end lost 1 base, and 12 bases lay between the germline ends. The CDR3 sequence is 16 residues long.

The CDR3, as DNA: TGTGCCAGCAGTGACGGGACTAGCTCTTACAATGAGCAGTTCTTC. Its protein product is CASSDGTSSYNEQFF. The chain employs TRBV6-4 and TRBJ2-1, with 9 bases that match TRBD2. J lost 4 bases, V lost 2 bases, and 3 bases had no gene match. Germline assignment: CDR1 MRHNA and CDR2 SNTAGT. The CDR3 totals 15 residues.

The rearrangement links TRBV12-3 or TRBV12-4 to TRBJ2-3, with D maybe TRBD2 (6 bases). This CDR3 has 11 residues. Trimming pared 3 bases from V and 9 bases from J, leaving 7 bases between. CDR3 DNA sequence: TGTGCCAGCAGTTTCGGGGGAACGCAGTATTTT. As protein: CASSFGGTQYF.

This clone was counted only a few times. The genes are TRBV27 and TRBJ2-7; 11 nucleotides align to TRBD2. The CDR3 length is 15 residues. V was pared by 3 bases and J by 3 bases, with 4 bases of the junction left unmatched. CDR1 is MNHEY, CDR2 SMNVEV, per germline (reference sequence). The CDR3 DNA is TGTGCCAGCAGTTTCGGGACTAGCGGCTACTACGAGCAGTACTTC. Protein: CASSFGTSGYYEQYF.

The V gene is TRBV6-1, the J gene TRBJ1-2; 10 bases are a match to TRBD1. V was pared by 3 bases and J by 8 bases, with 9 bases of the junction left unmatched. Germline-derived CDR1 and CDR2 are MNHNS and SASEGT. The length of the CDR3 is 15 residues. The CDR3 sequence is CASSEPGQGPRGYTF. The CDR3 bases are TGTGCCAGCAGTGAGCCGGGACAGGGGCCGCGAGGCTACACCTTC.

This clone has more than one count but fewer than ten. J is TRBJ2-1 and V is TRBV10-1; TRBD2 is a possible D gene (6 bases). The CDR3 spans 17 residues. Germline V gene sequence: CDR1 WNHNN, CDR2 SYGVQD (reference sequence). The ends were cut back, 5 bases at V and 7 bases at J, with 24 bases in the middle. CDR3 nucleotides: TGCGCCAGCAGTTTAACGGAGGGCTTTTTAACGGGGAATGAGCAGTTCTTC. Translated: CASSLTEGFLTGNEQFF.

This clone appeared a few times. The CDR3 DNA reads TGTGCCAGCAGCTTAGGGTCCGAGGGACATGGCTACACCTTC. It translates to CASSLGSEGHGYTF. The chain links TRBV7-9 to TRBJ1-2, with D possibly TRBD1 on 5 matching bases. Trimming pared 1 base from V and 6 bases from J, leaving 12 bases between. This CDR3 is built from 14 residues. Germline V gene sequence: CDR1 SEHNR, CDR2 FQNEAQ (reference sequence).

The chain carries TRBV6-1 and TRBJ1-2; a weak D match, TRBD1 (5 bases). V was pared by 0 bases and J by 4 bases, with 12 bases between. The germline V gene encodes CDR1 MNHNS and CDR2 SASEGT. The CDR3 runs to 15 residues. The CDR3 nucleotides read TGTGCCAGCAGTGAAGCGACAGCCAACAGCTATGGCTACACCTTC. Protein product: CASSEATANSYGYTF.

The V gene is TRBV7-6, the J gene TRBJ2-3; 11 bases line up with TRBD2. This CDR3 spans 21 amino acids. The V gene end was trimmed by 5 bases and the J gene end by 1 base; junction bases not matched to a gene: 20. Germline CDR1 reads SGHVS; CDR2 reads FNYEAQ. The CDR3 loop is CASSVGWGVSGGAGGTDTQYF. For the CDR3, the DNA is TGTGCCAGCAGCGTAGGGTGGGGAGTTAGCGGGGGGGCCGGTGGCACAGATACGCAGTATTTT.

The DNA of the CDR3 is TGCAGCGTCCGGGACAACAGCTTTACTGAGCAGTTCTTC. Protein sequence: CSVRDNSFTEQFF. This chain connects TRBV29-1 to TRBJ2-1; possibly TRBD1 for D (6 bases). V was cut by 6 bases and J by 9 bases, with 18 bases left in between. There are 13 residues in the CDR3. Germline-derived CDR1 and CDR2 are SQVTM and ANQGSEA.

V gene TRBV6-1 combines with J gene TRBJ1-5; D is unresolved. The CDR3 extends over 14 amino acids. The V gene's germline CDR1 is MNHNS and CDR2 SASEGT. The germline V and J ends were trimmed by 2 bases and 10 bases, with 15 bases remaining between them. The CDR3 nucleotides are TGTGCCAGCAGTGAATTAGAGAGGATCACCCCCCAGCATTTT. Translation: CASSELERITPQHF.

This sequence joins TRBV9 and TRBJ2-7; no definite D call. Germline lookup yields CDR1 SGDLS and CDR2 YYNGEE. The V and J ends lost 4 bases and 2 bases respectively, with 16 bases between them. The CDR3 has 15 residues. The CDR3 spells CASSPLDRNPYEQYF. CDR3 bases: TGTGCCAGCAGCCCCCTCGATAGGAACCCCTACGAGCAGTACTTC. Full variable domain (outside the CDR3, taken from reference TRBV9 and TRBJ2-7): DSGVTQTPKHLITATGQRVTLRCSPRSGDLSVYWYQQSLDQGLQFLIQYYNGEERAKGNILERFSAQQFPDLHSELNLSSLELGDSALYFCASSPLDRNPYEQYFGPGTRLTVT.

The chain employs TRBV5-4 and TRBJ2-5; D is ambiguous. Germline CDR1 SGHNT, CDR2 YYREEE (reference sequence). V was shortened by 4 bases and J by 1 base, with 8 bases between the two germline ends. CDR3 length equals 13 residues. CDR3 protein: CASSPDPQETQYF. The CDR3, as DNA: TGTGCCAGCAGCCCTGACCCCCAAGAGACCCAGTACTTC.

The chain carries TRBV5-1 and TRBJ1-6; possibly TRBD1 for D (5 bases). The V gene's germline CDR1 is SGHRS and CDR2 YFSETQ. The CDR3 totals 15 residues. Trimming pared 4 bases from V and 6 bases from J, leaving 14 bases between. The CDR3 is CASSIGQGSNSPLHF. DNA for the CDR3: TGCGCCAGCAGCATAGGACAAGGGTCTAATTCACCCCTCCACTTT.